The T cell receptor beta chain under discussion was sequenced for a study of blood T cell repertoires in COVID-19. Profiling relied on immunoSEQ multiplex PCR, and the TCRdb table lists in-frame clones only, not all of them. There are roughly 160,000 clones in the sample; 82% occur only once, and roughly a tenth lies in the top ten. The CDR3 extends over 13 amino acids. CDR1 and CDR2 from the germline V gene are MNHEY and SVGAGI. The chain carries TRBV6-5 and TRBJ2-5, with 7 bases that match TRBD2. The sequence was collected from a woman over 75 with active or convalescent COVID-19. Sequencing was done on a sample of peripheral blood. The CDR3 DNA is TGTGGTTCGGCGGGAGAAGTTTTGAAGACCCAGTACTTC. Amino acid sequence: CGSAGEVLKTQYF.